The sequence of this TCR beta chain was determined in a study of tumor-infiltrating lymphocytes in primary liver carcinoma. Whole-study context: Tumors were staged T1-T3 N0M0 and measured roughly 4 to 11 cm across.

For each extraction, RNA and DNA were obtained together from approximately 20-30 mg of unsorted bulk tissue. Every tumor yielded five separate sampled regions. Germline-derived CDR1 and CDR2 are SQVTM and ANQGSEA. The CDR3 contains 15 residues. Details on this clonotype: One junction end disagrees with the germline gene, perhaps due to a read error.

From around 0.5 ug of total RNA, TCR beta-specific cDNA was reverse-transcribed using a constant-region primer. Researchers made the TCR beta libraries by running three nested multiplex PCR rounds with slightly modified ARM-PCR. The first two PCR rounds used TRBV1-TRBV30 primers with a Cbeta primer, approximately 10 cycles each. TCRdb used MiXCR to reprocess the multiplex PCR reads, holding one entry per CDR3 protein. Among approximately 190,000 distinct CDR3 sequences listed, 85% were seen once. This receptor was obtained from a man aged 35-49 years with primary liver carcinoma and hepatitis B virus infection. This rearrangement joins TRBV29-1 to TRBJ1-1; tentative D call: TRBD1 (5 bases). Sample: tumor tissue from primary liver carcinoma. In DNA form, the CDR3 reads TGCAGCGTTGCGGCGGAGTGGGGCATGAACACTGAAGTTTTCTTT. The encoded protein is CSVAAEWGMNTEVFF. Complete variable domain (other parts from reference TRBV29-1 and TRBJ1-1): SAVISQKPSRDICQRGTSLTIQCQVDSQVTMMFWYRQQPGQSLTLIATANQGSEATYESGFVIDKFPISRPNLTFSTLTVSNMSPEDSSIYLCSVAAEWGMNTEVFFGQGTRLTVV.